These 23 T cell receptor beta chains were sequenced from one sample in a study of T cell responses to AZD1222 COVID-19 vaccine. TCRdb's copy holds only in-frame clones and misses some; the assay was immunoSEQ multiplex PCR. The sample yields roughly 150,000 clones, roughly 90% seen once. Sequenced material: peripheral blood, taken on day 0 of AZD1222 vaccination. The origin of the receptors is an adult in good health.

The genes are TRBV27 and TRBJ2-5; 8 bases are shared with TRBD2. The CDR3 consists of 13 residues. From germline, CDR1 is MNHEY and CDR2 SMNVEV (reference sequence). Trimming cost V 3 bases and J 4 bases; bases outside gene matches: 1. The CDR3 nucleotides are TGTGCCAGCAGTTTTGCGGGGGGAGAGACCCAGTACTTC. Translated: CASSFAGGETQYF.

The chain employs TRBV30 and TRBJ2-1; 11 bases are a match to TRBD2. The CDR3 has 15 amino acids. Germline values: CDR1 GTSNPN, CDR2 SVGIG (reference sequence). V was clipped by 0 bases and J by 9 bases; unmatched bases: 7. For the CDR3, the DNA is TGTGCCTGGAGTGTAGAACTAGCGGGAGCTAGTGAGCAGTTCTTC. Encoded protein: CAWSVELAGASEQFF.

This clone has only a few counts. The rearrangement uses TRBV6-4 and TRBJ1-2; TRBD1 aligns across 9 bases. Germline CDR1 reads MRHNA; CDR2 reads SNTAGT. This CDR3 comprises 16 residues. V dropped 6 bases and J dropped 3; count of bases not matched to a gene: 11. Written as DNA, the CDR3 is TGTGCCAGCAGCCGAAGTCCGGGACAGGGACACTATGGCTACACCTTC. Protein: CASSRSPGQGHYGYTF.

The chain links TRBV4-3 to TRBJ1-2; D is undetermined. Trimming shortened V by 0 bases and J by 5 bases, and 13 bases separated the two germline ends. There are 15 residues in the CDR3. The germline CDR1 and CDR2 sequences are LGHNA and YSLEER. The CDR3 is CASSQENKRTYGYTF. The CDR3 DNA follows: TGCGCCAGCAGCCAAGAAAATAAACGAACATATGGCTACACCTTC.

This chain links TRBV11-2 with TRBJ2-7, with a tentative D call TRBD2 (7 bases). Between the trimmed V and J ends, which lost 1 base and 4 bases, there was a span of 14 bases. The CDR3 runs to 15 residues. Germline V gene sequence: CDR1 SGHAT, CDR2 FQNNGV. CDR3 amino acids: CASSLGGGALYEQYF. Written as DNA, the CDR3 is TGTGCCAGCAGCTTAGGTGGGGGGGCCCTATACGAGCAGTACTTC.

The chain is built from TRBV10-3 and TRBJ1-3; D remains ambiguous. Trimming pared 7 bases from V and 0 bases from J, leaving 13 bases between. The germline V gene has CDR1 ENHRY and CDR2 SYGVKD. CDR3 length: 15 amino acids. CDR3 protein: CAIKDPTTSGNTIYF. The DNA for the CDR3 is TGTGCCATCAAGGATCCCACCACCTCTGGAAACACCATATATTTT.

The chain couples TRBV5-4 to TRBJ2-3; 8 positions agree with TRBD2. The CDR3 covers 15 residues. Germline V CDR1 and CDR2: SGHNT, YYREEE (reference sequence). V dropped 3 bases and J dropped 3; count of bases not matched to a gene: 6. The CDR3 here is CASSSQSGRTDTQYF. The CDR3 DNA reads TGTGCCAGCAGCTCCCAAAGCGGGAGAACAGATACGCAGTATTTT.

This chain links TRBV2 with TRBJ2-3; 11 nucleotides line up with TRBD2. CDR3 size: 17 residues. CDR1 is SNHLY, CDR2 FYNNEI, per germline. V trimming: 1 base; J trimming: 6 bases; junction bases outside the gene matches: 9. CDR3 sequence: CASSEEWASGGLDTQYF. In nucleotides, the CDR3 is TGTGCCAGCAGTGAAGAGTGGGCTAGCGGGGGGTTGGATACGCAGTATTTT.

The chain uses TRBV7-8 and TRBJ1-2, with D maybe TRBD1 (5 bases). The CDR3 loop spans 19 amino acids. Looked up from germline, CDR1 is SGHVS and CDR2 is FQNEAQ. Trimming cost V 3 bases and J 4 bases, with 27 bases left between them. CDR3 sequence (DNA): TGTGCCAGCAGCTTTTCCCCTACGTCCAGGGCGAACCTTCCCTATGGCTACACCTTC. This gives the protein CASSFSPTSRANLPYGYTF. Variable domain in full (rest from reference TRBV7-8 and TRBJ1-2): GAGVSQSPRYKVAKRGQDVALRCDPISGHVSLFWYQQALGQGPEFLTYFQNEAQLDKSGLPSDRFFAERPEGSVSTLKIQRTQQEDSAVYLCASSFSPTSRANLPYGYTFGSGTRLTVV.

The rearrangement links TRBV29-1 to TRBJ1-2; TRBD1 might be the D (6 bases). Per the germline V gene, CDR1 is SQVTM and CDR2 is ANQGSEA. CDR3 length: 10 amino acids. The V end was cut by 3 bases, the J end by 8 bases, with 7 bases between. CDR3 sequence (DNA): TGCAGCGTTGAGGGGGGCGGCTACACCTTC. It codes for CSVEGGGYTF. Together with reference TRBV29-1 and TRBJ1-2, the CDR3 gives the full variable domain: SAVISQKPSRDICQRGTSLTIQCQVDSQVTMMFWYRQQPGQSLTLIATANQGSEATYESGFVIDKFPISRPNLTFSTLTVSNMSPEDSSIYLCSVEGGGYTFGSGTRLTVV.

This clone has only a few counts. The CDR3 bases are TGTGCCAGCAGTTTATCTCCAGGGGTCTATGGCTACACCTTC. It translates to CASSLSPGVYGYTF. The V call is TRBV27, the J call TRBJ1-2, with D tentatively TRBD1 (6 bases). V was clipped by 0 bases and J by 4 bases, with 9 bases between them. The CDR3 covers 14 residues. From germline, CDR1 is MNHEY and CDR2 SMNVEV (reference sequence).

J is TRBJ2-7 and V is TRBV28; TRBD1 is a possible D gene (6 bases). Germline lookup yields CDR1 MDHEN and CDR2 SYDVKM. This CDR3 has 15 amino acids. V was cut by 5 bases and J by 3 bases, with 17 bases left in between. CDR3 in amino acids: CASSLRGPSFYEQYF. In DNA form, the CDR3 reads TGTGCCAGCAGTCTCAGGGGCCCCTCGTTCTACGAGCAGTACTTC.

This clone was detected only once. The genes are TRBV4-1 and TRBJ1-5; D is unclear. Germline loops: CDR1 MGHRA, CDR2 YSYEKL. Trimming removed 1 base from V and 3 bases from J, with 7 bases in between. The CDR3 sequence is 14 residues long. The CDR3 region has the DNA TGCGCCAGCAGCCAAGTAATATCCAATCAGCCCCAGCATTTT. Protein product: CASSQVISNQPQHF.

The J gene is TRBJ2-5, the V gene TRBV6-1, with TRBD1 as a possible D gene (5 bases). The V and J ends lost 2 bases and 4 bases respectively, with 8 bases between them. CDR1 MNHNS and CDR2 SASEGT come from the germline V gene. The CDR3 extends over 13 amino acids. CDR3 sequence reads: CASSEMTVETQYF. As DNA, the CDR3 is TGTGCCAGCAGTGAAATGACAGTAGAGACCCAGTACTTC.

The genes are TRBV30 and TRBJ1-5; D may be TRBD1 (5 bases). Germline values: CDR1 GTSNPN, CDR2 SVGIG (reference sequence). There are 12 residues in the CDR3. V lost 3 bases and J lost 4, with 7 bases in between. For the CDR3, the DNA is TGTGCCTGGAGCGCAGGGAATCAGCCCCAGCATTTT. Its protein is CAWSAGNQPQHF. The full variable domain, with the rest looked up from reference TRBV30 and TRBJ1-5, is SQTIHQWPATLVQPVGSPLSLECTVEGTSNPNLYWYRQAAGRGLQLLFYSVGIGQISSEVPQNLSASRPQDRQFILSSKKLLLSDSGFYLCAWSAGNQPQHFGDGTRLSIL.

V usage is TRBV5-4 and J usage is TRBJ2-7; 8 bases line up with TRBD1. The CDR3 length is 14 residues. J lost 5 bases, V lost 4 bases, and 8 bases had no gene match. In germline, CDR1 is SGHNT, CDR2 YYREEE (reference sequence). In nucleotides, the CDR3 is TGTGCCAGCAGCAGAGGACAGGGTAGCAACGAGCAGTACTTC. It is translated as CASSRGQGSNEQYF.

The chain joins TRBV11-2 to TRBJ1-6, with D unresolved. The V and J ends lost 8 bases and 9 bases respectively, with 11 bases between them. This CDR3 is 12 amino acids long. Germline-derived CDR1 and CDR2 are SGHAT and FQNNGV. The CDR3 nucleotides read TGTGCCAGCGGGGAGGTTGTTTCACCCCTCCACTTT. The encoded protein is CASGEVVSPLHF.

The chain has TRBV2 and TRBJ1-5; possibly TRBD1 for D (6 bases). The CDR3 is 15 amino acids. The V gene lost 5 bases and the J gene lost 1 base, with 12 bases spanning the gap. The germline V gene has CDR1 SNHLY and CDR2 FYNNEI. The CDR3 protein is CASSLGGASNQPQHF. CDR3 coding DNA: TGTGCCAGCAGTCTCGGGGGGGCAAGCAATCAGCCCCAGCATTTT.

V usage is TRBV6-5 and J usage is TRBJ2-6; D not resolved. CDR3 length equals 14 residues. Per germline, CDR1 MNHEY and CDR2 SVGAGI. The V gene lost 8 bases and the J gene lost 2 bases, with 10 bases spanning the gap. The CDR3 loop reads CASRVSAGANVLTF. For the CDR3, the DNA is TGTGCCAGCCGGGTGTCAGCTGGGGCCAACGTCCTGACTTTC.

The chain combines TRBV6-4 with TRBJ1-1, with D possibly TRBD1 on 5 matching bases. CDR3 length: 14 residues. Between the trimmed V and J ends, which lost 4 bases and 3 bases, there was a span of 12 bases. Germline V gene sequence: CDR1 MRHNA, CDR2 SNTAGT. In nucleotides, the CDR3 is TGTGCCAGCAGTGTAGGTCTGGGGGACACTGAAGCTTTCTTT. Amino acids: CASSVGLGDTEAFF.

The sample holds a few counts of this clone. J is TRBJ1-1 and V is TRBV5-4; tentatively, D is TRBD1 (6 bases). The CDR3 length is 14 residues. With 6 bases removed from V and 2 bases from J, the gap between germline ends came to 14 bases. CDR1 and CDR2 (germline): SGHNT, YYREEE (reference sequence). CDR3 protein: CASTGGGINTEAFF. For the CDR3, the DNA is TGTGCCAGCACTGGGGGGGGCATTAACACTGAAGCTTTCTTT. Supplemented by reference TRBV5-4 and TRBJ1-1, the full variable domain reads ETGVTQSPTHLIKTRGQQVTLRCSSQSGHNTVSWYQQALGQGPQFIFQYYREEENGRGNFPPRFSGLQFPNYSSELNVNALELDDSALYLCASTGGGINTEAFFGQGTRLTVV.

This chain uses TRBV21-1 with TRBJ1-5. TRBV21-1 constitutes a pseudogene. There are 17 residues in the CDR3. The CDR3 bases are TGTGCCAGCAGCAAAGTCCGGCCAGACGATGGCAATCAGCCCCAGCATTTT. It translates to CASSKVRPDDGNQPQHF.

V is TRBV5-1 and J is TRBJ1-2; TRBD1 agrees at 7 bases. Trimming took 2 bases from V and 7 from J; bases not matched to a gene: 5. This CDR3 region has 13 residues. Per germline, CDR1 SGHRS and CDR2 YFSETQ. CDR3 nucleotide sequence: TGCGCCAGCAGCTTTGACAGGGATACTGGCTACACCTTC. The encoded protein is CASSFDRDTGYTF.